What follows are 28 T cell receptor beta chains derived from one specimen sequenced in a study of shared clonotypes between healthy human individuals. Assay: immunoSEQ multiplex PCR; the TCRdb copy retains only in-frame clones and omits some. In the table there are approximately 500,000 clones, around 73% of which are singletons. The specimen sequenced was PBMCs. The origin of the receptors is a woman in her 40s in good health. Some clones in this sample may be carry-over from other donors' samples.

The sample holds one count of this clone. This chain joins TRBV10-2 and TRBJ1-1, with TRBD1 as a possible D gene (5 bases). Germline CDR1 and CDR2: WSHSY and SAAADI. CDR3 size: 16 residues. V lost 6 bases and J 5 bases, leaving 22 bases between the germline ends. CDR3 coding DNA: TGCGCCAGCAGGGACCAGAGGTGGGGGGAAAATACTGAAGCTTTCTTT. It is translated as CASRDQRWGENTEAFF.

The chain recombines TRBV28 with TRBJ2-7; 8 bases are shared with TRBD1. CDR3 length: 17 residues. The germline V gene has CDR1 MDHEN and CDR2 SYDVKM. The V and J ends lost 7 bases and 0 bases, in that order; junction bases with no gene match: 14. CDR3 in amino acids: CASTPPAGTGNSYEQYF. CDR3 DNA sequence: TGTGCCAGCACCCCTCCGGCCGGGACAGGTAACTCCTACGAGCAGTACTTC.

Only a few counts were recorded for this clone. V is TRBV5-1 and J is TRBJ2-3; 8 bases are a match to TRBD1. V gave up 2 bases and J gave up 1 base; unmatched junction bases: 6. CDR1 and CDR2 (germline): SGHRS, YFSETQ. CDR3 length equals 16 residues. In DNA, the CDR3 is TGCGCCAGCAGCTTACAGGGGGAAAGTGGCACAGATACGCAGTATTTT. It codes for CASSLQGESGTDTQYF.

This rearrangement joins TRBV5-4 to TRBJ1-1, with a tentative D call TRBD1 (6 bases). CDR1 SGHNT and CDR2 YYREEE come from the germline V gene (reference sequence). The CDR3 has 13 residues. Trimming took off 3 bases at V and 4 bases at J, with 10 bases between the two ends. CDR3 amino acids: CASSSIGGTEAFF. Written as DNA, the CDR3 is TGTGCCAGCAGCTCTATAGGGGGCACTGAAGCTTTCTTT.

A note on this clone: In the same sample, other DNA sequences code for this CDR3. The chain has TRBV6-1 and TRBJ2-5, with D possibly matching TRBD1 (5 bases). The length of the CDR3 is 13 residues. Trimming removed 3 bases at V and 0 bases at J, with 5 bases between. In germline, CDR1 is MNHNS, CDR2 SASEGT. The CDR3 protein is CASSDRDQETQYF. Here the CDR3 DNA reads TGTGCCAGCAGTGACAGGGACCAAGAGACCCAGTACTTC.

On this clone: Since a much larger clone is just one base distant, this may be a read error. The chain employs TRBV2 and TRBJ2-7; TRBD1 might be the D (6 bases). CDR1 is SNHLY, CDR2 FYNNEI, per germline. The ends were cut back, 6 bases at V and 4 bases at J, with 10 bases in the middle. This CDR3 has 12 residues. CDR3 sequence: CASSLQGYEQYF. The CDR3 DNA is TGTGCCAGCAGCCTACAGGGTTACGAGCAGTACTTC.

Remarks on this clone: With a much larger clone just one base away, this may be a read error. At the DNA level, this CDR3 is encoded by other sequences in the same sample as well. V gene TRBV11-1 combines with J gene TRBJ1-1; unclear D gene. This CDR3 comprises 13 residues. Germline V CDR1 and CDR2: SGHAT, FQDESV (reference sequence). The CDR3, as DNA: TGTGCCAGCACCTTTAAGAGAGGCACTGAAGCCTTCTTT. This codes for CASTFKRGTEAFF.

The chain couples TRBV19 to TRBJ1-1; D remains unclear. Germline V lookup: CDR1 LNHDA, CDR2 SQIVND (reference sequence). V lost 4 bases and J lost 1, with 13 bases in between. The CDR3 contains 15 residues. In DNA form, the CDR3 reads TGTGCCAGTAGTACTACGGCGGGGAAGAACACTGAAGCTTTCTTT. This sequence encodes CASSTTAGKNTEAFF.

The sample holds a few counts of this clone. The chain employs TRBV5-6 and TRBJ2-1; perhaps TRBD2 as D (6 bases). Germline CDR1 is SGHDT and CDR2 is YYEEEE. Trimming pared 4 bases from V and 5 bases from J, leaving 13 bases between. CDR3 length: 14 amino acids. This chain's CDR3 is CASSLGTGNNEQFF. The CDR3, as DNA: TGTGCCAGCAGCCTAGGGACTGGTAACAATGAGCAGTTCTTC.

The rearrangement joins TRBV27 to TRBJ1-4; TRBD1 matches at 9 bases. The V gene's germline CDR1 is MNHEY and CDR2 SMNVEV (reference sequence). The CDR3 sequence is 17 residues long. V lost 5 bases and J lost 4; bases outside the gene matches: 11. CDR3 DNA sequence: TGTGCCAGCAGTCGGGGACAGGGAAGAGGTATTAATGAAAAACTGTTTTTT. Translation gives CASSRGQGRGINEKLFF.

This clone came up once. V gene TRBV6-6 combines with J gene TRBJ2-7; 9 bases line up with TRBD1. The germline CDR1 and CDR2 sequences are MNHNY and SVGAGI (reference sequence). Unmatched junction bases numbered 6, after V lost 0 bases and J lost 12 bases. The CDR3 runs to 13 residues. DNA of the CDR3: TGTGCCAGCAGTTACTCGGGGACAGGGCTTCGGTACTTC. The encoded protein is CASSYSGTGLRYF.

The V gene is TRBV28, the J gene TRBJ2-7, with D tentatively TRBD1 (6 bases). Per germline, CDR1 MDHEN and CDR2 SYDVKM. CDR3 length: 15 residues. Trimming stripped 5 bases from V and 2 bases from J, with 16 bases between. In nucleotides, the CDR3 is TGTGCCAGCAGTCCACAGGGACGACGGGCCTACGAGCAGTACTTC. This translates into CASSPQGRRAYEQYF.

This chain uses TRBV29-1 with TRBJ1-2; a weak D match, TRBD1 (6 bases). CDR3 size: 12 residues. Germline-derived CDR1 and CDR2 are SQVTM and ANQGSEA. The V end lost 4 bases, the J end lost 4 bases, and 10 bases lay between the germline ends. Here the CDR3 reads CSVGARGYGYTF. Here the CDR3 DNA reads TGCAGCGTTGGGGCCAGGGGCTATGGCTACACCTTC.

V and J are TRBV5-1 and TRBJ2-2; 8 bases are shared with TRBD2. The germline V gene has CDR1 SGHRS and CDR2 YFSETQ. The CDR3 consists of 17 residues. Unmatched junction bases numbered 8, after V lost 4 bases and J lost 0 bases. The CDR3 spells CASSQMTSAPNTGELFF. The DNA for the CDR3 is TGCGCCAGCAGCCAGATGACTAGCGCCCCGAACACCGGGGAGCTGTTTTTT.

J is TRBJ1-6 and V is TRBV27; D perhaps matches TRBD1 (6 bases). V was trimmed by 0 bases and J by 9 bases, leaving 12 bases between them. The CDR3 loop spans 15 amino acids. Per germline, CDR1 MNHEY and CDR2 SMNVEV (reference sequence). CDR3: CASSLSRTDASPLHF. The CDR3 DNA reads as TGTGCCAGCAGTTTATCGCGGACAGACGCTTCACCCCTCCACTTT.

The chain couples TRBV30 to TRBJ2-2; D gene unclear. This CDR3 spans 11 amino acids. V gave up 4 bases and J gave up 5 bases, with 5 bases separating them. CDR1 is GTSNPN, CDR2 SVGIG, per germline (reference sequence). CDR3 nucleotides: TGTGCCTGGAAACAGACCGGGGAGCTGTTTTTT. Its protein is CAWKQTGELFF.

This clone showed up just a few times. The chain employs TRBV27 and TRBJ2-1, with 10 bases matching TRBD1. The CDR3 is made up of 14 amino acids. The V segment lost 6 bases and the J segment 8 bases; nucleotides outside the gene matches: 7. CDR1 is MNHEY, CDR2 SMNVEV, per germline (reference sequence). The CDR3 region has the DNA TGTGCCAGCAGAGAGGGGACAGGGGCTGATGAGCAGTTCTTC. It specifies CASREGTGADEQFF.

V and J are TRBV5-1 and TRBJ2-7; TRBD1 matches 7 bases. The CDR3 contains 17 residues. With V trimmed by 5 bases and J by 3 bases, 17 bases remained unmatched. CDR1 and CDR2 (germline): SGHRS, YFSETQ. The CDR3 here is CASSVGPHATGSYEQYF. DNA for the CDR3: TGCGCCAGCAGTGTTGGGCCTCACGCGACAGGGAGCTACGAGCAGTACTTC. Using reference TRBV5-1 and TRBJ2-7 for the parts outside the CDR3, the full variable domain is KAGVTQTPRYLIKTRGQQVTLSCSPISGHRSVSWYQQTPGQGLQFLFEYFSETQRNKGNFPGRFSGRQFSNSRSEMNVSTLELGDSALYLCASSVGPHATGSYEQYFGPGTRLTVT.

This clone was observed a handful of times. This CDR3 is also generated by other DNA sequences in the sample. This sequence joins TRBV5-1 and TRBJ2-1, with 12 bases lining up with TRBD2. From germline, CDR1 is SGHRS and CDR2 YFSETQ. CDR3 length: 15 residues. With 4 bases clipped from V and 4 bases from J, the junction kept 3 bases outside the gene matches. As DNA, the CDR3 is TGCGCCAGCAGCGACGGGACTAGCGGGTACAATGAGCAGTTCTTC. It specifies CASSDGTSGYNEQFF. Together with reference TRBV5-1 and TRBJ2-1, the CDR3 gives the full variable domain: KAGVTQTPRYLIKTRGQQVTLSCSPISGHRSVSWYQQTPGQGLQFLFEYFSETQRNKGNFPGRFSGRQFSNSRSEMNVSTLELGDSALYLCASSDGTSGYNEQFFGPGTRLTVL.

The genes are TRBV10-3 and TRBJ1-1; possible D gene TRBD1, 5 bases. Germline V CDR1 and CDR2: ENHRY, SYGVKD. Trimming removed 2 bases from V and 2 bases from J, with 9 bases in between. The CDR3 length is 14 residues. In nucleotides, the CDR3 is TGTGCCATCAGTGAGCGGGGCCTAAACACTGAAGCTTTCTTT. It translates to CAISERGLNTEAFF.

This chain joins TRBV7-2 and TRBJ2-7, with TRBD1 matching over 10 bases. CDR1 SGHTA and CDR2 FQGNSA come from the germline V gene. This CDR3 is 15 amino acids long. The junction had 11 bases not matched to a gene; V was cut back by 5 bases and J by 7 bases. The CDR3 sequence is CASSADGTGVWEQYF. In nucleotides, the CDR3 is TGTGCCAGCAGCGCCGACGGGACAGGGGTGTGGGAGCAGTACTTC.

This chain uses TRBV5-1 with TRBJ1-1; 8 positions match TRBD1. Trimming removed 5 bases from V and 0 bases from J; junction bases left unmatched: 12. The germline CDR1 and CDR2 sequences are SGHRS and YFSETQ. This CDR3 has 17 residues. Written as DNA, the CDR3 is TGCGCCAGCAGGCCAGGGGGCTGGGATCATATGAACACTGAAGCTTTCTTT. Translated: CASRPGGWDHMNTEAFF.

The chain links TRBV5-1 to TRBJ2-5, with 7 bases identical to TRBD1. Looked up from germline, CDR1 is SGHRS and CDR2 is YFSETQ. V shed 3 bases and J 1 base; nucleotides not matched to a gene: 0. The CDR3 runs 13 residues. CDR3 nucleotides: TGCGCCAGCAGCTGGGACAGCCAAGAGACCCAGTACTTC. This codes for CASSWDSQETQYF.

DNA of the CDR3: TGTGCCAGCTCACCAGACCCGGGGAGCGCCGAGCAGTACTTC. It encodes CASSPDPGSAEQYF. The genes are TRBV18 and TRBJ2-7, with a possible D match to TRBD2 (5 bases). The V end lost 2 bases, the J end lost 6 bases, and 14 bases lay between the germline ends. Germline lookup yields CDR1 KGHSH and CDR2 LQKENI. This CDR3 region has 14 residues.

On this clone itself: One base separates it from a far larger clone, so it is likely a read error. The V and J genes are TRBV6-1 and TRBJ2-5; D may be TRBD2 (7 bases). This CDR3 contains 15 residues. Germline V gene data show CDR1 as MNHNS and CDR2 as SASEGT. The ends were cut back, 1 base at V and 7 bases at J, with 16 bases in the middle. CDR3 sequence: CASSEGEGGLGTQYF. The CDR3 nucleotides are TGTGCCAGCAGTGAAGGGGAGGGGGGGTTAGGGACCCAGTACTTC.

The sample holds one count of this clone. The chain uses TRBV30 and TRBJ2-7; 7 bases fit TRBD2. V was clipped by 6 bases and J by 0 bases; unmatched bases: 5. This CDR3 comprises 13 residues. In germline, CDR1 is GTSNPN, CDR2 SVGIG (reference sequence). The CDR3 loop is CACSSSGSYEQYF. CDR3 nucleotides: TGTGCCTGTTCCTCTAGCGGCTCCTACGAGCAGTACTTC.

The chain has TRBV27 and TRBJ2-3; 9 nucleotides match TRBD1. The CDR3 is made up of 15 amino acids. The V gene's germline CDR1 is MNHEY and CDR2 SMNVEV (reference sequence). V shed 6 bases and J 5 bases; nucleotides not matched to a gene: 9. CDR3 in amino acids: CASRFTGTGLDTQYF. In nucleotides, the CDR3 is TGTGCCAGCAGATTTACCGGGACAGGGTTAGATACGCAGTATTTT.

A note on this clone: This likely came from a read error, as a far larger clone is one base away. Other DNA sequences in this sample translate to the same CDR3. V and J are TRBV5-6 and TRBJ1-1, with D maybe TRBD1 (6 bases). The CDR3 is made up of 17 amino acids. Germline lookup yields CDR1 SGHDT and CDR2 YYEEEE. V gave up 7 bases and J gave up 2 bases, with 24 bases separating them. DNA of the CDR3: TGTGCCAGCCACTACATGACAGGTTTACTTGATAACACTGAAGCTTTCTTT. This sequence encodes CASHYMTGLLDNTEAFF.